These 5 T cell receptor beta chains were sequenced from one sample in a study of regulatory T cells in long-lasting Graves disease. Time point here: newly diagnosed GD, antithyroid drugs for less than 3 months. PBMC RNA was the source of the TCR library. Construction of TCR beta libraries relied on iRepertoire HTBI primers and on Arm-PCR targeting CDR3 regions. TCRdb itself ran the multiplex PCR reads through MiXCR, one entry per CDR3 protein. The repertoire holds about 540,000 distinct CDR3 sequences, with roughly 14% as singletons. These same records also appear under a second study, on T cells in Graves' hyperthyroidism and ophthalmopathy.

This specimen consisted of peripheral blood mononuclear cells (PBMCs), obtained at new diagnosis, from a patient treated with antithyroid drugs. The receptor source for this set is a man aged 25 to 45 with Graves disease.

The chain combines TRBV24-1 with TRBJ2-3; 12 nucleotides line up with TRBD2. The germline gives CDR1 KGHDR, CDR2 SFDVKD. The CDR3 length is 17 residues. V gave up 3 bases and J gave up 6 bases; unmatched junction bases: 9. In nucleotides, the CDR3 is TGTGCCACCAGTGATCCGACTAGCGGGAGAGGGGGCGATACGCAGTATTTT. Protein sequence: CATSDPTSGRGGDTQYF.

This clonotype has a count of ten or more. This chain joins TRBV20-1 and TRBJ1-1, with D uncertain. V was pared by 7 bases and J by 6 bases, with 12 bases between. The CDR3 totals 11 residues. Germline assignment: CDR1 DFQATT and CDR2 SNEGSKA (reference sequence). The DNA for the CDR3 is TGCAGTGACCAACGGGGTTCTGAAGCTTTCTTT. Amino acids: CSDQRGSEAFF.

This clonotype has only a few counts. This rearrangement joins TRBV19 to TRBJ2-3, with unresolved D. V lost 9 bases to trimming and J lost 3 bases, with 16 bases between them. This CDR3 contains 14 residues. Germline-derived CDR1 and CDR2 are LNHDA and SQIVND (reference sequence). The CDR3 sequence is CASSLDLQTDTQYF. CDR3 in DNA: TGTGCCAGCAGCTTGGACCTACAGACAGATACGCAGTATTTT.

This clonotype was seen repeatedly, ten times or more. The rearrangement uses TRBV20-1 and TRBJ1-5, with TRBD1 identical over 9 bases. The CDR3 spans 18 residues. Trimming cost V 2 bases and J 2 bases; bases outside gene matches: 13. Germline loops: CDR1 DFQATT, CDR2 SNEGSKA (reference sequence). The CDR3 is CSARPIGQGLKGNQPQHF. CDR3 DNA: TGCAGTGCTAGACCAATCGGACAGGGGCTTAAGGGCAATCAGCCCCAGCATTTT.

This clonotype was observed many times. V usage is TRBV28 and J usage is TRBJ2-1; 10 bases fit TRBD2. The CDR3 covers 14 residues. CDR1 is MDHEN, CDR2 SYDVKM, per germline. The V and J ends lost 8 bases and 3 bases, in that order; junction bases with no gene match: 4. The CDR3 region is CASGEREGYNEQFF. Written as DNA, the CDR3 is TGTGCCAGCGGCGAGCGGGAGGGCTACAATGAGCAGTTCTTC.